This TCR beta chain was identified in a study of Graves' ophthalmopathy and Graves' hyperthyroidism. Germline V gives CDR1 SEHNR, CDR2 FQNEAQ (reference sequence). This CDR3 contains 8 residues. Pregnancy or lactation, uncontrolled infections and other autoimmune diseases were grounds for excluding patients. As for this clonotype: The junction does not match germline at one end; this may be a read error.

TCR beta CDR3 amplification used RNA transcripts. HTBI primers were used in a first-round RT-PCR, which preceded a second-round multiplex PCR. TCRdb re-called the multiplex PCR reads through MiXCR, storing one row per CDR3 protein. The data show about 1.2 million distinct CDR3 sequences, less than 45% seen once. This TCR was recovered from an adult man with Graves' hyperthyroidism. The sample comprised peripheral blood or thyroid tissue (not recorded which). The genes are TRBV7-9 and TRBJ1-5; D is uncertain. DNA of the CDR3: TGCGCCAGCCGGCCCTGGCATTTT. This codes for CASRPWHF.